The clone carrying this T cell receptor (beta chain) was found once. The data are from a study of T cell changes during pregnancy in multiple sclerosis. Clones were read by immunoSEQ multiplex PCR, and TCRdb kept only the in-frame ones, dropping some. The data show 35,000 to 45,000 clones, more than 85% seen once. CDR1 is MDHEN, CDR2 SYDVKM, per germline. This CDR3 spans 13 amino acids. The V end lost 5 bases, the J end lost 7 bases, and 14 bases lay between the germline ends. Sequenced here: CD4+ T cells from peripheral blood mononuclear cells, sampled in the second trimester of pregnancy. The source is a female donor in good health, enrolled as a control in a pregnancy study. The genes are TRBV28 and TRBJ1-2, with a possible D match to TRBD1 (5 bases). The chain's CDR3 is CASSLGEGRGYTF. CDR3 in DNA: TGTGCCAGCAGTCTAGGGGAGGGTCGTGGCTACACCTTC.